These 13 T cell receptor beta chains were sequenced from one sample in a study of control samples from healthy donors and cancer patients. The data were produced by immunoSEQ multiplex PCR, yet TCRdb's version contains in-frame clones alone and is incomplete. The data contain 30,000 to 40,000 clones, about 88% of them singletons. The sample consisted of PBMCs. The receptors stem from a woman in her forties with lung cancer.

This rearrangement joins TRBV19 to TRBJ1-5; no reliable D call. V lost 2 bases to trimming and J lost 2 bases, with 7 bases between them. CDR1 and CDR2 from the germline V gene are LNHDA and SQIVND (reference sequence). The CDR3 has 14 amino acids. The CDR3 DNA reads TGTGCCAGTAGTATAATGGAGGGCAATCAGCCCCAGCATTTT. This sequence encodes CASSIMEGNQPQHF.

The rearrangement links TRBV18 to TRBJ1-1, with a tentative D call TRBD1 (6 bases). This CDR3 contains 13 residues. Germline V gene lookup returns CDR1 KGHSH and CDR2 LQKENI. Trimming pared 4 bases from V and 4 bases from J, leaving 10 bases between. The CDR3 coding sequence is TGTGCCAGCTCACAGGGGGATAGCACTGAAGCTTTCTTT. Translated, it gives CASSQGDSTEAFF. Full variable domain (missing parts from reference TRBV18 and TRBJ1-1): NAGVMQNPRHLVRRRGQEARLRCSPMKGHSHVYWYRQLPEEGLKFMVYLQKENIIDESGMPKERFSAEFPKEGPSILRIQQVVRGDSAAYFCASSQGDSTEAFFGQGTRLTVV.

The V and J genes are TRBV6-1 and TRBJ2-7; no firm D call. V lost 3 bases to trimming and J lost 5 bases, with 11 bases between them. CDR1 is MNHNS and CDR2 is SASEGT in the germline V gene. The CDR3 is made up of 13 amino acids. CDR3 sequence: CASSEGTPNEQYF. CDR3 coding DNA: TGTGCCAGCAGTGAGGGCACCCCCAACGAGCAGTACTTC.

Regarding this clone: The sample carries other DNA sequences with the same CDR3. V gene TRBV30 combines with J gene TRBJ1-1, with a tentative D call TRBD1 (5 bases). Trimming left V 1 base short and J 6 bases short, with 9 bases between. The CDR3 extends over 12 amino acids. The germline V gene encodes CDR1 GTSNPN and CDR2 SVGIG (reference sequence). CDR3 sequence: CAWSAGGAEAFF. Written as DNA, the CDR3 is TGTGCCTGGAGTGCCGGGGGGGCTGAAGCTTTCTTT.

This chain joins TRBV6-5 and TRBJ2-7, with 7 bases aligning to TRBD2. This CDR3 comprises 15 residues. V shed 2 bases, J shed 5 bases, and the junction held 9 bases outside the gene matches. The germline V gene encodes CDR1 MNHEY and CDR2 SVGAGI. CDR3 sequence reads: CASSYDATSFHEQYF. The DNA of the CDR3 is TGTGCCAGCAGTTACGACGCGACTAGCTTCCACGAGCAGTACTTC.

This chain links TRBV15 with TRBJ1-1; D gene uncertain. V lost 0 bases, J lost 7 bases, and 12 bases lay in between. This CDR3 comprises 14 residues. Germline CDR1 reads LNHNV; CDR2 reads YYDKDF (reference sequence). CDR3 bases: TGTGCCACCAGCAGAGATTTAACAGCGTATGAAGCTTTCTTT. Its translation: CATSRDLTAYEAFF.

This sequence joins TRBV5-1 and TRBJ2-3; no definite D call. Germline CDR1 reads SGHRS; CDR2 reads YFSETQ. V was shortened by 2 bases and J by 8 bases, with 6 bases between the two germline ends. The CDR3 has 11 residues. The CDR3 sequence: CASSFSRTQYF. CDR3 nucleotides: TGCGCCAGCAGCTTCAGTCGTACGCAGTATTTT.

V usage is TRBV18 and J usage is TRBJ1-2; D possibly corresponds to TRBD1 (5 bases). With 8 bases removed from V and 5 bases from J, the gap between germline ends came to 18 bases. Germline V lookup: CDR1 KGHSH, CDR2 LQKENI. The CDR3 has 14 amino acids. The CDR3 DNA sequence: TGTGCCAGCGCCCGACGGGGGGATGGGTATGGCTACACCTTC. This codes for CASARRGDGYGYTF.

The CDR3 nucleotides are TGTGCCAGCAGACCTCGTGGCATCTCCTACGAGCAGTACTTC. As protein: CASRPRGISYEQYF. The V call is TRBV6-5, the J call TRBJ2-7; D is uncertain. Germline V gives CDR1 MNHEY, CDR2 SVGAGI. This CDR3 region has 14 residues. The ends were cut back, 6 bases at V and 0 bases at J, with 12 bases in the middle.

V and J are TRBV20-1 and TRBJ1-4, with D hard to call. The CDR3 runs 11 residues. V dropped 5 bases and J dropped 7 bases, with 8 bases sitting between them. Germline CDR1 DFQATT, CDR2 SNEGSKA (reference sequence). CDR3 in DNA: TGCAGTGCTTTCAAAAGTGAAAAACTGTTTTTT. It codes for CSAFKSEKLFF.

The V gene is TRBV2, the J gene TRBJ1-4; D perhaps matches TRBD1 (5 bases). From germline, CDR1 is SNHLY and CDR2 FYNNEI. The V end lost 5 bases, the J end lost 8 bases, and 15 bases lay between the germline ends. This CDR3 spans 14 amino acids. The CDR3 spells CASSPQGVREKLFF. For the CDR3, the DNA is TGTGCCAGCAGTCCCCAGGGAGTACGGGAAAAACTGTTTTTT. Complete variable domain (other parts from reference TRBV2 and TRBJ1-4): EPEVTQTPSHQVTQMGQEVILRCVPISNHLYFYWYRQILGQKVEFLVSFYNNEISEKSEIFDDQFSVERPDGSNFTLKIRSTKLEDSAMYFCASSPQGVREKLFFGSGTQLSVL.

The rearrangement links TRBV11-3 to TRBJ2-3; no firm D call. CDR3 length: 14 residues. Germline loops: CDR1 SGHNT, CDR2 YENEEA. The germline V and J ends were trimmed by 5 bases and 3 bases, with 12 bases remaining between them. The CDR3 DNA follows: TGTGCCAGCAGCCCACGCAAAAATACAGATACGCAGTATTTT. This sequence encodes CASSPRKNTDTQYF. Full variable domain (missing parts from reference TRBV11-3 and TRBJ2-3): EAGVVQSPRYKIIEKKQPVAFWCNPISGHNTLYWYLQNLGQGPELLIRYENEEAVDDSQLPKDRFSAERLKGVDSTLKIQPAELGDSAVYLCASSPRKNTDTQYFGPGTRLTVL.

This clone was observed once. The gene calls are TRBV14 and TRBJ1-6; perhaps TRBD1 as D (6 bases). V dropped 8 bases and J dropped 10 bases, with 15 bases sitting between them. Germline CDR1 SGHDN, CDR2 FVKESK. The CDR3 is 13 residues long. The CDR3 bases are TGTGCCAGCCGCCGGACAGTGGCGTCACCCCTCCACTTT. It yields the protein CASRRTVASPLHF. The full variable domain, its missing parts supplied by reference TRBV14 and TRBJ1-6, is EAGVTQFPSHSVIEKGQTVTLRCDPISGHDNLYWYRRVMGKEIKFLLHFVKESKQDESGMPNNRFLAERTGGTYSTLKVQPAELEDSGVYFCASRRTVASPLHFGNGTRLTVT.